Shown below are 4 T cell receptor beta chains from a single sample sequenced in a study of OX40 agonist ivuxolimab in advanced cancers. The method was immunoSEQ multiplex PCR; TCRdb's version includes in-frame clones alone and lacks a portion of them. This table holds about 80,000 clones, around nine tenths found once. The sequences come from CD4+ or CD8+ T cells sorted from blood, collected in a trial of the OX40 agonist ivuxolimab. These receptors were collected from an adult with an advanced solid tumor such as melanoma, head and neck, liver or kidney cancer.

The V call is TRBV28, the J call TRBJ1-1; perhaps TRBD1 as D (6 bases). This CDR3 has 13 residues. Trimming removed 3 bases from V and 8 bases from J, with 13 bases in between. Per germline, CDR1 MDHEN and CDR2 SYDVKM. Here the CDR3 DNA reads TGTGCCAGCAGTTTGGAACCCACAGGGGAAGCTTTCTTT. This codes for CASSLEPTGEAFF.

The chain employs TRBV5-1 and TRBJ1-4; TRBD1 matches at 7 bases. The CDR3 has 17 amino acids. The ends lost 5 bases at V and 1 base at J; junction bases unmatched: 11. Germline CDR1 SGHRS, CDR2 YFSETQ. The CDR3 DNA sequence: TGCGCCAGCAGGCGGGGTGACAGGGACCAAACTAATGAAAAACTGTTTTTT. It encodes CASRRGDRDQTNEKLFF. Based on the CDR3 plus reference TRBV5-1 and TRBJ1-4, the full variable domain is KAGVTQTPRYLIKTRGQQVTLSCSPISGHRSVSWYQQTPGQGLQFLFEYFSETQRNKGNFPGRFSGRQFSNSRSEMNVSTLELGDSALYLCASRRGDRDQTNEKLFFGSGTQLSVL.

The V call is TRBV9, the J call TRBJ2-1; 9 bases agree with TRBD1. Germline values: CDR1 SGDLS, CDR2 YYNGEE. This CDR3 has 15 amino acids. Trimming removed 0 bases from V and 2 bases from J; junction bases left unmatched: 0. The CDR3 bases are TGTGCCAGCAGCGTAGGGACAGGGGCCTACAATGAGCAGTTCTTC. Encoded protein: CASSVGTGAYNEQFF.

The V call is TRBV6-6, the J call TRBJ2-5, with 9 bases identical to TRBD1. J lost 3 bases, V lost 4 bases, and 3 bases had no gene match. Germline CDR1 reads MNHNY; CDR2 reads SVGAGI (reference sequence). This CDR3 has 14 amino acids. CDR3 bases: TGTGCCAGCAGTTGGGACAGGGTGGAAGAGACCCAGTACTTC. As protein: CASSWDRVEETQYF.